This is a list of T cell receptor beta chains from one sample in a study of blood T cells in healthy people across ages. From the 5' RACE reads, TCRdb called clonotypes with MiXCR, one entry per CDR3 protein. The sample holds 700,000 to 850,000 distinct CDR3 sequences, roughly 40% seen once. The sequencing input was blood. The receptors stem from a man aged 18 to 29 in good health. Both conserved end residues are part of each CDR3.

>TRBV2|12|TRBJ1-4
CASKGQNEKLFF
>TRBV4-3|16|TRBJ1-2
CASSQDLTVINYGYTF
>TRBV14|13|TRBJ1-6
CASSQVEDSPLHF
>TRBV7-2|16|TRBJ2-1
CASSVPGTGGYNEQFF
>TRBV28|13|TRBJ2-7
CASRSQPTYEQYF
>TRBV27|15|TRBJ2-5
CASSLSRVTRDEQYF
>TRBV10-3|16|TRBJ1-4
CAISDPGAPGGEKLFF
>TRBV14|16|TRBJ1-6
CASSRGGSFYNSPLHF
>TRBV28|14|TRBJ1-2
CASRTGTAKEGYTF
>TRBV5-5|14|TRBJ2-4
CASSVDLAKNIQYF
>TRBV30|14|TRBJ1-2
CAWSVLGGAYGYTF
>TRBV3-1|17|TRBJ2-1
CASSQARGWDRDNEQFF
>TRBV20-1|11|TRBJ2-1
CSALGGSEQFF
>TRBV4-1|14|TRBJ2-2
CASSRHRDTGELFF
>TRBV12-3/TRBV12-4|14|TRBJ1-6
CASRVGGAGSPLHF
>TRBV7-9|15|TRBJ2-6
CASTPGFDGANVLTF
>TRBV29-1|11|TRBJ1-4
CSGQANEKLFF
>TRBV12-3/TRBV12-4|16|TRBJ2-5
CASMRQGIRFQETQYF
>TRBV19|15|TRBJ2-1
CASSIEGTGVYEQFF
>TRBV7-3|16|TRBJ2-2
CASSPVSGSNAGELFF
>TRBV4-1|13|TRBJ1-6
CASSQANISPLHF
>TRBV5-1|16|TRBJ2-5
CASSFGTTMYQETQYF
>TRBV29-1|14|TRBJ2-5
CSVDPTGMGETQYF
>TRBV2|15|TRBJ1-4
CASRNGTTTNEKLFF
>TRBV20-1|16|TRBJ2-3
CSAVKRTSGWSDTQYF
>TRBV12-3/TRBV12-4|16|TRBJ2-7
CASSLSAAEYFNEQYF
>TRBV21-1|22|TRBJ2-6
CASSEKKGGPGQACSGANVQTF
>TRBV2|14|TRBJ1-4
CASSVEGLNEKLFF
>TRBV12-3/TRBV12-4|14|TRBJ1-1
CASREQGGYTEAFF
>TRBV5-1|18|TRBJ2-2
CASSLFQGAGSYTGELFF
>TRBV29-1|10|TRBJ2-5
CSAVGFEQYF
>TRBV15|14|TRBJ2-1
CATAQGSSYNEQFF
>TRBV4-2|16|TRBJ2-7
CASSQDFGTEAYEQYF
>TRBV7-2|14|TRBJ1-1
CASTWDSLNTEAFF
>TRBV25-1|13|TRBJ1-1
CAGSERPGTEAFF
>TRBV29-1|13|TRBJ2-3
CSVEDLGSDTQYF
>TRBV20-1|13|TRBJ1-1
CSAKTTVDTEAFF
>TRBV21-1|13|TRBJ2-3
CASTLAGGDTQYF
>TRBV6-5|14|TRBJ2-2
CASSTTSSTGELFF
>TRBV28|13|TRBJ2-3
CASVSGRFQTQYF
>TRBV20-1|12|TRBJ2-7
CSATAGIREQYF
>TRBV4-2|13|TRBJ2-5
CASSQSREETQYF
>TRBV7-2|18|TRBJ1-1
CASSLEAWAGPSDTEAFF
>TRBV20-1|14|TRBJ1-5
CSARDPAAGQPQHF